Listed here are 10 T cell receptor beta chains from one sample, sequenced in a study of T cell repertoires in cytomegalovirus infection. TCRdb re-called the reads through MiXCR, storing one row per CDR3 protein. Here the sample spans approximately 500,000 distinct CDR3 sequences, about 15% being singletons. Sequencing was carried out using CD8+ T cells from PBMCs. The receptors derive from a human donor in good health (CMV status not recorded). Some clones in this sample may be carry-over from other donors' samples.

J is TRBJ2-3 and V is TRBV18; D might be TRBD1 or TRBD2, each matching 5 bases. The CDR3 spans 15 residues. With 5 bases removed from V and 2 bases from J, the gap between germline ends came to 14 bases. Germline CDR1 is KGHSH and CDR2 is LQKENI. This CDR3 reads CASSWDPRTTDTQYF. CDR3 DNA sequence: TGTGCCAGCTCATGGGACCCAAGGACCACAGATACGCAGTATTTT.

As concerns this clonotype: This may come from a read error, since a much larger clone is one base off. The chain recombines TRBV10-3 with TRBJ2-7; D possibly corresponds to TRBD2 (6 bases). There are 13 residues in the CDR3. Germline lookup yields CDR1 ENHRY and CDR2 SYGVKD. The CDR3 DNA is TGTGCCACCCGCCTCTGGGACTCCTACGATCAGTACTTC. Its protein product is CATRLWDSYDQYF.

The chain recombines TRBV12-3 or TRBV12-4 with TRBJ2-2; 8 nucleotides match TRBD2. V was pared by 4 bases and J by 2 bases, with 6 bases of the junction left unmatched. This CDR3 region has 16 residues. The CDR3 spells CASSSEAGDNTGELFF. The CDR3 DNA follows: TGTGCCAGCAGTTCAGAAGCGGGGGATAACACCGGGGAGCTGTTTTTT.

The CDR3 spells CASSLVSWAPNNEQFF. The CDR3 bases are TGTGCCAGCAGCTTGGTGTCGTGGGCTCCTAACAATGAGCAGTTCTTC. V usage is TRBV5-4 and J usage is TRBJ2-1; no definite D call. The CDR3 is 16 residues long. Trimming cost V 0 bases and J 5 bases, with 15 bases left between them. In germline, CDR1 is SGHNT, CDR2 YYREEE (reference sequence). The whole variable domain, filled in from reference TRBV5-4 and TRBJ2-1, reads ETGVTQSPTHLIKTRGQQVTLRCSSQSGHNTVSWYQQALGQGPQFIFQYYREEENGRGNFPPRFSGLQFPNYSSELNVNALELDDSALYLCASSLVSWAPNNEQFFGPGTRLTVL.

V usage is TRBV9 and J usage is TRBJ1-1; D is unresolved. CDR1 is SGDLS, CDR2 YYNGEE, per germline. V gave up 4 bases and J gave up 1 base, with 8 bases separating them. The CDR3 is 13 amino acids. As DNA, the CDR3 is TGTGCCAGCAGCTGGCAGGAGAACACTGAAGCTTTCTTT. Its protein is CASSWQENTEAFF. Combining the CDR3 with reference TRBV9 and TRBJ1-1 gives the whole variable domain DSGVTQTPKHLITATGQRVTLRCSPRSGDLSVYWYQQSLDQGLQFLIQYYNGEERAKGNILERFSAQQFPDLHSELNLSSLELGDSALYFCASSWQENTEAFFGQGTRLTVV.

As concerns this clonotype: A read error is possible here, since a much larger clone lies one base away. The chain employs TRBV7-9 and TRBJ1-2; a weak D match, TRBD1 (6 bases). This CDR3 is built from 14 residues. The germline gives CDR1 SEHNR, CDR2 FQNEAQ (reference sequence). The CDR3 DNA follows: TGTGCCAGCAGCCCAGGAGGGGGGAACTATGGCTGCACCTTC. This gives the protein CASSPGGGNYGCTF.

This clonotype was detected ten times or more. The chain uses TRBV6-5 and TRBJ2-3; TRBD1 aligns across 10 bases. The CDR3 is 14 residues long. Germline loops: CDR1 MNHEY, CDR2 SVGAGI. V shed 5 bases and J 5 bases; nucleotides not matched to a gene: 4. CDR3: CASSPRTGGDTQYF. The DNA for the CDR3 is TGTGCCAGCAGTCCTAGGACAGGGGGAGATACGCAGTATTTT.

This clonotype was seen repeatedly, ten times or more. CDR3 sequence reads: CASSLVTGVPRYTF. CDR3 bases: TGTGCCAGCAGCTTAGTGACAGGGGTTCCTCGCTACACCTTC. V gene TRBV7-9 combines with J gene TRBJ1-2; 8 nucleotides line up with TRBD1. The CDR3 has 14 amino acids. CDR1 SEHNR and CDR2 FQNEAQ come from the germline V gene (reference sequence). V shed 1 base, J shed 9 bases, and the junction held 7 bases outside the gene matches. Combining the CDR3 with reference TRBV7-9 and TRBJ1-2 gives the whole variable domain DTGVSQNPRHKITKRGQNVTFRCDPISEHNRLYWYRQTLGQGPEFLTYFQNEAQLEKSRLLSDRFSAERPKGSFSTLEIQRTEQGDSAMYLCASSLVTGVPRYTFGSGTRLTVV.

Of note for this clonotype: This sequence may be a read error, since a much larger clone differs from it by one base. V and J are TRBV11-1 and TRBJ2-7, with a weak D call TRBD1 (6 bases). CDR3 length: 15 residues. CDR1 SGHAT and CDR2 FQDESV come from the germline V gene (reference sequence). CDR3 in DNA: TGTGCCAGCAGCTCATCAGGGGCCTATCCCTACGAGCCGTACTTC. Translation: CASSSSGAYPYEPYF.

This clonotype was seen many times. This chain's CDR3 is CASSGRYSYNEQFF. In nucleotides, the CDR3 is TGTGCCAGCAGCGGCAGATACTCCTACAATGAGCAGTTCTTC. The chain recombines TRBV14 with TRBJ2-1; the D is unclear. The germline V gene has CDR1 SGHDN and CDR2 FVKESK. V was cut by 5 bases and J by 0 bases, with 8 bases left in between. The CDR3 is 14 amino acids.